This T cell receptor beta chain came from a study of technical replicates of blood from four donors. The table came from immunoSEQ multiplex PCR; TCRdb's copy has only in-frame clones and leaves some out. The sample includes approximately 73,000 clones, 93% of them seen just once. Specimen: T cells isolated from PBMCs. The clonotype originates from a human donor in good health.

The CDR3 protein is CASSDATRGGVETQYF. DNA for the CDR3: TGTGCCAGCAGTGACGCCACTCGGGGGGGCGTAGAGACCCAGTACTTC. V and J are TRBV6-4 and TRBJ2-5; TRBD2 agrees at 8 bases. V lost 2 bases to trimming and J lost 4 bases; unmatched junction nucleotides: 9. This CDR3 comprises 16 residues. Germline V gene sequence: CDR1 MRHNA, CDR2 SNTAGT.